Below, one T cell receptor (beta chain) is given with its context. This entry is derived from a study of CD8 T cells in Susac syndrome. An input of about 0.5 to 1 ug of RNA was subjected to reverse transcription using random hexamers. Using its own MiXCR run on the immunoSEQ multiplex PCR reads, TCRdb lists one record per CDR3 protein. The sample yields about 120,000 distinct CDR3 sequences, 92% seen once. The CDR3 runs 16 residues. The germline V gene has CDR1 SEHNR and CDR2 FQNEAQ (reference sequence). Trimming removed 5 bases at V and 0 bases at J, with 16 bases between. What was sequenced was CD8+ T cells from PBMCs. The TCR comes from a human donor in good health. This chain links TRBV7-9 with TRBJ1-1; D is perhaps TRBD1 (5 bases). The CDR3 DNA reads TGTGCCAGCAGCCCAAGTTATAGGGGCATGAACACTGAAGCTTTCTTT. It translates to CASSPSYRGMNTEAFF.